Below are 15 T cell receptor beta chains sequenced from a single sample in a study of T cells in Graves' hyperthyroidism and ophthalmopathy. Regions amplified from RNA transcripts were the TCR beta CDR3 regions. The TCR CDR3 first-round RT-PCR relied on the HTBI primer set. Each CDR3 protein gets one entry after TCRdb re-called the multiplex PCR reads with MiXCR. The sample has about 290,000 distinct CDR3 sequences, roughly 15% seen once; the top ten hold roughly 30%. The specimen sequenced was blood. The receptors come from a woman in her forties or fifties with Graves' hyperthyroidism that later progressed to Graves' ophthalmopathy.

There are many counts of this clonotype. The DNA for the CDR3 is TGTGCCTGGAACTTAGGAGGTTGGGATGAGCAGTTCTTC. It encodes CAWNLGGWDEQFF. This sequence joins TRBV30 and TRBJ2-1, with TRBD2 as a possible D gene (5 bases). Germline V gene data show CDR1 as GTSNPN and CDR2 as SVGIG (reference sequence). Trimming removed 4 bases at V and 8 bases at J, with 15 bases between. The CDR3 runs 13 residues.

Turning to this clonotype: This may be a read error: a much more frequent sequence differs by one nucleotide. The J gene is TRBJ1-1, the V gene TRBV2; no reliable D call. Germline V gives CDR1 SNHLY, CDR2 FYNNEI. This CDR3 is 11 amino acids long. V lost 7 bases to trimming and J lost 1 base, with 4 bases between them. The chain's CDR3 is CASKGNTEAFF. CDR3 nucleotide sequence: TGTGCCAGCAAGGGGAACACTGAAGCTTTCTTT.

Many counts were recorded for this clonotype. The chain uses TRBV5-1 and TRBJ1-2, with TRBD1 matching 7 bases. With 4 bases clipped from V and 8 bases from J, the junction kept 8 bases outside the gene matches. The germline V gene encodes CDR1 SGHRS and CDR2 YFSETQ. The CDR3 has 13 amino acids. The chain's CDR3 is CASSQQGSGGYTF. The DNA for the CDR3 is TGCGCCAGCAGCCAACAGGGGAGTGGAGGCTACACCTTC.

This clonotype was counted ten times or more. The chain is built from TRBV27 and TRBJ1-1; D remains ambiguous. In germline, CDR1 is MNHEY, CDR2 SMNVEV (reference sequence). The CDR3 loop spans 13 amino acids. V shed 8 bases and J shed 0 bases, with 10 bases lying between them. The DNA for the CDR3 is TGTGCCAGCTGCCTCACCTTGAACACTGAAGCTTTCTTT. Translated, it gives CASCLTLNTEAFF.

This clonotype was picked up many times. The chain recombines TRBV28 with TRBJ1-4; D unclear. V lost 3 bases, J lost 9 bases, and 14 bases lay in between. This CDR3 is 14 amino acids long. Germline V gene lookup returns CDR1 MDHEN and CDR2 SYDVKM. CDR3 in amino acids: CASSLAVSLQKLFF. For the CDR3, the DNA is TGTGCCAGCAGTTTGGCCGTTTCTCTCCAAAAACTGTTTTTT.

This clonotype appeared a few times. This rearrangement joins TRBV5-8 to TRBJ2-2; TRBD1 matches at 10 bases. V dropped 5 bases and J dropped 8; count of bases not matched to a gene: 9. This CDR3 is built from 15 residues. Germline V gene lookup returns CDR1 SGHTS and CDR2 YDEGEE. The CDR3 region is CASSYRDRGPGELFF. In nucleotides, the CDR3 is TGTGCCAGCAGTTACCGGGACAGGGGACCGGGGGAGCTGTTTTTT.

The chain has TRBV27 and TRBJ2-7, with a possible D match to TRBD2 (5 bases). This CDR3 is 13 amino acids long. V lost 3 bases and J lost 2, with 8 bases in between. Germline CDR1 is MNHEY and CDR2 is SMNVEV (reference sequence). The CDR3 DNA sequence: TGTGCCAGCAGTTTCAGCGGCCCCTACGAGCAGTACTTC. Amino acid sequence: CASSFSGPYEQYF.

This clonotype was picked up many times. The junction differs from germline at one of its ends, possibly a read error. The chain couples TRBV7-9 to TRBJ2-6; D may be TRBD2 (5 bases). This CDR3 spans 13 amino acids. Germline values: CDR1 SEHNR, CDR2 FQNEAQ (reference sequence). CDR3 sequence (DNA): TGTGCCAGCAGCTTAGTCGGAGCGGCACCGTATCCTTTC. Translation: CASSLVGAAPYPF. The variable domain in full, with the rest retrieved from reference TRBV7-9 and TRBJ2-6, is DTGVSQNPRHKITKRGQNVTFRCDPISEHNRLYWYRQTLGQGPEFLTYFQNEAQLEKSRLLSDRFSAERPKGSFSTLEIQRTEQGDSAMYLCASSLVGAAPYPFGAGSRLTVL.

This clonotype was counted many times. The chain employs TRBV2 and TRBJ2-7, with TRBD1 as a possible D gene (5 bases). V lost 2 bases and J lost 5, with 10 bases in between. The CDR3 is 13 amino acids. In germline, CDR1 is SNHLY, CDR2 FYNNEI. CDR3: CASSEQTVHEQYF. In DNA form, the CDR3 reads TGTGCCAGCAGTGAACAGACAGTCCACGAGCAGTACTTC.

This clonotype has more than one count but fewer than ten. V gene TRBV7-8 combines with J gene TRBJ2-2; D tentatively fits TRBD1 or TRBD2 (6 bases each). The CDR3 has 15 amino acids. CDR1 and CDR2 from the germline V gene are SGHVS and FQNEAQ. Trimming shortened V by 8 bases and J by 2 bases, and 15 bases separated the two germline ends. The CDR3 sequence is CASLGGDTNTGELFF. In nucleotides, the CDR3 is TGTGCCAGCTTAGGCGGGGACACCAACACCGGGGAGCTGTTTTTT.

The chain employs TRBV10-3 and TRBJ2-3; D is undetermined. The germline V gene has CDR1 ENHRY and CDR2 SYGVKD. V was clipped by 3 bases and J by 0 bases, with 10 bases between them. CDR3 length: 15 amino acids. Here the CDR3 DNA reads TGTGCCATCAGTGATGGCAGGACCAGCACAGATACGCAGTATTTT. Protein: CAISDGRTSTDTQYF.

The rearrangement links TRBV28 to TRBJ1-1; D might be TRBD1 (6 bases). From germline, CDR1 is MDHEN and CDR2 SYDVKM. V shed 5 bases and J shed 6 bases, with 10 bases lying between them. This CDR3 has 12 amino acids. The CDR3 loop is CASSTTGPEAFF. CDR3 in DNA: TGTGCCAGCAGTACAACAGGGCCTGAAGCTTTCTTT.

This clonotype has a count of ten or more. The V gene is TRBV5-5, the J gene TRBJ1-1; D is undetermined. The V end was cut by 2 bases, the J end by 0 bases, with 14 bases between. CDR3 length: 16 amino acids. Germline CDR1 SGHKS, CDR2 YYEKEE (reference sequence). CDR3 region: CASSFVRVTLNTEAFF. CDR3 nucleotides: TGTGCCAGCAGCTTCGTGAGGGTCACCTTGAACACTGAAGCTTTCTTT.

At least ten counts were recorded for this clonotype. The chain is built from TRBV7-2 and TRBJ2-3, with D maybe TRBD2 (6 bases). From germline, CDR1 is SGHTA and CDR2 FQGNSA. Trimming left V 5 bases short and J 9 bases short, with 15 bases between. CDR3 length: 13 residues. In DNA, the CDR3 is TGTGCCAGCAGCGTCACCCCGGGAGAGACGCAGTATTTT. Translation: CASSVTPGETQYF.

In this sample, this clonotype turned up many times. The chain's CDR3 is CAINREGGDTQYF. Here the CDR3 DNA reads TGTGCCATCAATCGGGAGGGCGGAGATACGCAGTATTTT. The chain carries TRBV10-3 and TRBJ2-3; 8 bases fit TRBD2. This CDR3 has 13 amino acids. Germline lookup yields CDR1 ENHRY and CDR2 SYGVKD. V lost 7 bases, J lost 5 bases, and 5 bases stayed unmatched.